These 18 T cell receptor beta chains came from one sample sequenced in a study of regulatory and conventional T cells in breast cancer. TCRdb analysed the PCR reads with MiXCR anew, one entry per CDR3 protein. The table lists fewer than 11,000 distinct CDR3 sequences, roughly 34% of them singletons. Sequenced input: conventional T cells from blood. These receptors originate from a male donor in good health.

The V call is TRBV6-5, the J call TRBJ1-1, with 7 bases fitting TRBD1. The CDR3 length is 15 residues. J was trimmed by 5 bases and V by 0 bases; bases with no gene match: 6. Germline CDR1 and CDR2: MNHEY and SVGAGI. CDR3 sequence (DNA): TGTGCCAGCAGTTACTCGGACAGGCACGGGACTGAAGCTTTCTTT. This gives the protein CASSYSDRHGTEAFF.

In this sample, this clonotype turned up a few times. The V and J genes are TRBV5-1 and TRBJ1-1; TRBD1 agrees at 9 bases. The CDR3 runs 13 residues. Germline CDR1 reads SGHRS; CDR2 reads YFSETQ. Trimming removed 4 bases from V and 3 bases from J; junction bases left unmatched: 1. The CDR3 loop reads CASSRTGDTEAFF. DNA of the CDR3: TGCGCCAGCAGCCGGACAGGGGACACTGAAGCTTTCTTT.

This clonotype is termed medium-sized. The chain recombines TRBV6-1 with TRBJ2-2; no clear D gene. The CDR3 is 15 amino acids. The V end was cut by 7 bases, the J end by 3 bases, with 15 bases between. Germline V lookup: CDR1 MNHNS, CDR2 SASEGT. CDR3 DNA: TGTGCCAGCATGGGTCGCGGACCGTACACCGGGGAGCTGTTTTTT. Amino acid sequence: CASMGRGPYTGELFF.

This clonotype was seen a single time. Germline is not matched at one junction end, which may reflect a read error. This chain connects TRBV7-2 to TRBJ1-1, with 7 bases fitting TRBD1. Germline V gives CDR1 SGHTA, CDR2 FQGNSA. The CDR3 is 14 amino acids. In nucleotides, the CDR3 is TGTGCCGGCAGCGGGGGACAGCGGAACACTGAAGCTTTCTTT. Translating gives CAGSGGQRNTEAFF.

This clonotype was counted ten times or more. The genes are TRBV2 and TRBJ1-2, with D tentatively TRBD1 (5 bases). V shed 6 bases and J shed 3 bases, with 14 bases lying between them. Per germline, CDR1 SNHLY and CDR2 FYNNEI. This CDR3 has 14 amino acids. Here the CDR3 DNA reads TGTGCCAGCAGAAGTGGGACTTCCGACTATGGCTACACCTTC. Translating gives CASRSGTSDYGYTF. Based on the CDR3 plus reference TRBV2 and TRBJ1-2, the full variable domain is EPEVTQTPSHQVTQMGQEVILRCVPISNHLYFYWYRQILGQKVEFLVSFYNNEISEKSEIFDDQFSVERPDGSNFTLKIRSTKLEDSAMYFCASRSGTSDYGYTFGSGTRLTVV.

The CDR3 sequence: CASSLLDTQYF. The CDR3 DNA is TGTGCCAGCAGCTTGTTGGATACGCAGTATTTT. The rearrangement joins TRBV6-2 or TRBV6-3 to TRBJ2-3; D gene unclear. Germline lookup yields CDR1 MNHEY and CDR2 SVGEGT. The V end lost 6 bases, the J end lost 6 bases, and 7 bases lay between the germline ends. The CDR3 runs 11 residues.

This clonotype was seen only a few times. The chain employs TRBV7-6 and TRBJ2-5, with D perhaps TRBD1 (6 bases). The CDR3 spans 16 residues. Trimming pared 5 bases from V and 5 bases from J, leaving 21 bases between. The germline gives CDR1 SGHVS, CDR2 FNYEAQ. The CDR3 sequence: CASSLEVQGIGETQYF. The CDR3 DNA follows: TGTGCCAGCAGCCTTGAGGTCCAGGGGATAGGGGAGACCCAGTACTTC.

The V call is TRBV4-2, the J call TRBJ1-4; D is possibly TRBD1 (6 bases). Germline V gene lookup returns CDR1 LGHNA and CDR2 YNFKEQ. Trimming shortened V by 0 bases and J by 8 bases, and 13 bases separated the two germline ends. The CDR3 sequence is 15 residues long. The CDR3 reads CASSQDGQGNEKLFF. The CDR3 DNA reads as TGTGCCAGCAGCCAAGATGGGCAGGGGAACGAAAAACTGTTTTTT.

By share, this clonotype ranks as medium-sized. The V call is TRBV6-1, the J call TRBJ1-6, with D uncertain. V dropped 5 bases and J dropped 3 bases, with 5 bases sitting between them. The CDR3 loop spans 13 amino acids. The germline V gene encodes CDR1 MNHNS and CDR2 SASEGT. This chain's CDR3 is CASSQVYNSPLHF. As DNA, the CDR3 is TGTGCCAGCAGTCAGGTCTATAATTCACCCCTCCACTTT.

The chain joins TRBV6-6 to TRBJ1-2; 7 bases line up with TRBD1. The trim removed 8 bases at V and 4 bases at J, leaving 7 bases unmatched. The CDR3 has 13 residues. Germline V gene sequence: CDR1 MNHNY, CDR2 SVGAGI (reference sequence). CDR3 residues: CASLEGGSYGYTF. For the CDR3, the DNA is TGTGCCAGCCTAGAAGGGGGCAGCTATGGCTACACCTTC.

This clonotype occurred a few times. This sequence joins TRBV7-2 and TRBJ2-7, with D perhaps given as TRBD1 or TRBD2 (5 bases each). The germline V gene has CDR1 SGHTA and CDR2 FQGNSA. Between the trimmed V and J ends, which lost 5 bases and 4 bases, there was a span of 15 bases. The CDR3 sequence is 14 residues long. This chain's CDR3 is CASSPPGPRYEQYF. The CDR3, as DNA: TGTGCCAGCAGCCCTCCGGGACCGCGTTACGAGCAGTACTTC. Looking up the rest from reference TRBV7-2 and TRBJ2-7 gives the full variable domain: GAGVSQSPSNKVTEKGKDVELRCDPISGHTALYWYRQSLGQGLEFLIYFQGNSAPDKSGLPSDRFSAERTGGSVSTLTIQRTQQEDSAVYLCASSPPGPRYEQYFGPGTRLTVT.

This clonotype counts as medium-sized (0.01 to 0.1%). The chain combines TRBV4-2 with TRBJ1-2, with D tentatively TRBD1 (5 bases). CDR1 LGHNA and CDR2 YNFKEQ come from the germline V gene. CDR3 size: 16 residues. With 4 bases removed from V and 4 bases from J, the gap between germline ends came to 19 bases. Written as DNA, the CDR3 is TGTGCCAGCAGCCTTAACGAACAGGAGCCATTCTATGGCTACACCTTC. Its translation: CASSLNEQEPFYGYTF.

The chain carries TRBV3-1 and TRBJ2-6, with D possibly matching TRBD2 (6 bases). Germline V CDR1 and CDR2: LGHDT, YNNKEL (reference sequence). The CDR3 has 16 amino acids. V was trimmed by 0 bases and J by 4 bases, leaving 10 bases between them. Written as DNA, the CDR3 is TGTGCCAGCAGCCAAGATAGGAGGGCCGGGGCCAACGTCCTGACTTTC. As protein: CASSQDRRAGANVLTF.

CDR3 region: CAWRRLAGQTQYF. Here the CDR3 DNA reads TGTGCCTGGCGGAGGCTAGCGGGGCAGACCCAGTACTTC. V and J are TRBV2 and TRBJ2-5, with 9 bases fitting TRBD2. V lost 11 bases, J lost 6 bases, and 10 bases stayed unmatched. There are 13 residues in the CDR3. CDR1 is SNHLY and CDR2 is FYNNEI in the germline V gene.

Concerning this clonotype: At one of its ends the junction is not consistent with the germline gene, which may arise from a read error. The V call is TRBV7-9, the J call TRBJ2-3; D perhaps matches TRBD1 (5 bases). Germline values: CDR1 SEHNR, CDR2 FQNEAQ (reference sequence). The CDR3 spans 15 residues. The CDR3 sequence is CASSFKQEITDTQCF. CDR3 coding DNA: TGTGCCAGCAGCTTCAAACAGGAGATTACAGATACGCAGTGTTTT.

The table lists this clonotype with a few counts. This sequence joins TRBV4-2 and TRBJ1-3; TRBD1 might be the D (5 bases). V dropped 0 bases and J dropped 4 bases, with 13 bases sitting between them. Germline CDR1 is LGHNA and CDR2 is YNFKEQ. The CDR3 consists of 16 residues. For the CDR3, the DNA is TGTGCCAGCAGCCAAGAGGAGGCAGGGCGAGGAAACACCATATATTTT. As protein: CASSQEEAGRGNTIYF.

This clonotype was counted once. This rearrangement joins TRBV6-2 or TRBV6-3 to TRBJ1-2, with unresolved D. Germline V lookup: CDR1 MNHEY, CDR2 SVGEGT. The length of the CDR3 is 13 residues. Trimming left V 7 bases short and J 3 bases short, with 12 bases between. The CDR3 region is CASILLGDYGYTF. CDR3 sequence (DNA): TGTGCCAGCATCCTCTTGGGCGACTATGGCTACACCTTC.

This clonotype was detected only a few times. CDR3 coding DNA: TGTGCCAGCAGCTCCCTGTGGGACACCACTGAAGCTTTCTTT. Translation gives CASSSLWDTTEAFF. V is TRBV5-8 and J is TRBJ1-1; weak D call: TRBD1 (6 bases). Trimming pared 3 bases from V and 4 bases from J, leaving 13 bases between. The CDR3 is made up of 14 amino acids. The germline V gene has CDR1 SGHTS and CDR2 YDEGEE. Full variable domain (rest looked up from reference TRBV5-8 and TRBJ1-1): EAGVTQSPTHLIKTRGQQATLRCSPISGHTSVYWYQQALGLGLQFLLWYDEGEERNRGNFPPRFSGRQFPNYSSELNVNALELEDSALYLCASSSLWDTTEAFFGQGTRLTVV.